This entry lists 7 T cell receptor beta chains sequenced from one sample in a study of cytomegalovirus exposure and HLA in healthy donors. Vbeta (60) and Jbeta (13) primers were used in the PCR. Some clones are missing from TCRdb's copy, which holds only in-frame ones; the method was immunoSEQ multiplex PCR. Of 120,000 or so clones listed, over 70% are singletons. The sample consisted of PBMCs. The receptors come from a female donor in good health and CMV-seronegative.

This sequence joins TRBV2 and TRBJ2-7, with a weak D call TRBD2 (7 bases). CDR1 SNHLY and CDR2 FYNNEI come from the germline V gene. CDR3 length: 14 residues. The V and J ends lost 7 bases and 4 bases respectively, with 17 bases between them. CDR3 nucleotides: TGTGCCAGCACACAGGGCGTCGGGAGGTACGAGCAGTACTTC. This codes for CASTQGVGRYEQYF.

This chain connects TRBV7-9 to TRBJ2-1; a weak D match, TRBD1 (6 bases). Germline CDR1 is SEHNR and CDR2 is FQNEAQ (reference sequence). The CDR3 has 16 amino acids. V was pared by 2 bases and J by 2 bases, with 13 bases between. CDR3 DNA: TGTGCCAGCAGCTTATACCCTCGGGACACCTACAATGAGCAGTTCTTC. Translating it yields CASSLYPRDTYNEQFF.

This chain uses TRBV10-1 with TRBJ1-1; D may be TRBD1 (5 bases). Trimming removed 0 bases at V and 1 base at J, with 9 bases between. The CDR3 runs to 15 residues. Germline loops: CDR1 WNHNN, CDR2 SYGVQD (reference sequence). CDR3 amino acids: CASSESGQPNTEAFF. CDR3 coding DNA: TGCGCCAGCAGTGAGTCGGGGCAGCCGAACACTGAAGCTTTCTTT.

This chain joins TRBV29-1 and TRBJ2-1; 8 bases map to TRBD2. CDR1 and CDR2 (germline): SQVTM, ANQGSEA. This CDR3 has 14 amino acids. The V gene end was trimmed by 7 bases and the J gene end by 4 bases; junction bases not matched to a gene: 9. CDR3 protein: CSARGGGSYNEQFF. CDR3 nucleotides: TGCAGCGCCCGGGGCGGGGGGTCTTACAATGAGCAGTTCTTC.

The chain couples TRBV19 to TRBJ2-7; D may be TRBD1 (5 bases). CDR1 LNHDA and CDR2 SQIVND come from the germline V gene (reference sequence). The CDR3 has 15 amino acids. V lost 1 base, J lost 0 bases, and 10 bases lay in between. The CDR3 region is CASSIGTRSSYEQYF. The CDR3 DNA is TGTGCCAGTAGTATAGGGACAAGGAGCTCCTACGAGCAGTACTTC.

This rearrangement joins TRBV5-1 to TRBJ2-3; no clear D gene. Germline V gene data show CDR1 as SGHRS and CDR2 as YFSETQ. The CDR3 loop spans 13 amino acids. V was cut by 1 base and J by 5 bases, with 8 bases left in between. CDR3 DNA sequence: TGCGCCAGCAGCTTGTCGTTTAGAGATACGCAGTATTTT. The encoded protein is CASSLSFRDTQYF.

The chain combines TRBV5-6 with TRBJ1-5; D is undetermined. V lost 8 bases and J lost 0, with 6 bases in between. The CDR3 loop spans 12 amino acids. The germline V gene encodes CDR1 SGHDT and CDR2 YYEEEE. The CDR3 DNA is TGTGCCAGGCAGGTTAGCAATCAGCCCCAGCATTTT. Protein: CARQVSNQPQHF.